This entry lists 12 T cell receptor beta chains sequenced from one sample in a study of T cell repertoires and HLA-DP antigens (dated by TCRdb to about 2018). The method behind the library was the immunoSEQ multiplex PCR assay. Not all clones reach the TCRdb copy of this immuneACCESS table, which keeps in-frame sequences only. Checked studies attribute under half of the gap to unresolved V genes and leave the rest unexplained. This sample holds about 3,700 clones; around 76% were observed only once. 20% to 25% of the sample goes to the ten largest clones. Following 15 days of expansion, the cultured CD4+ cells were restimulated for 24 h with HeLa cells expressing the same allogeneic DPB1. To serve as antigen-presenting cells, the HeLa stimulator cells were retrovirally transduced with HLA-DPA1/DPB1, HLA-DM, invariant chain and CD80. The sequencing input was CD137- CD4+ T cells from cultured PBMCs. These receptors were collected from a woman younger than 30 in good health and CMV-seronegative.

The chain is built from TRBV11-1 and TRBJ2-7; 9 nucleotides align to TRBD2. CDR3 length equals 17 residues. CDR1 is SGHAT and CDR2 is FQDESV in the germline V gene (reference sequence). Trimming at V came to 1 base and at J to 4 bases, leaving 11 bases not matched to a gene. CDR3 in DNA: TGTGCCAGCAGCTTAGGGGGGGCTAGCGGGAACCTATACGAGCAGTACTTC. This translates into CASSLGGASGNLYEQYF.

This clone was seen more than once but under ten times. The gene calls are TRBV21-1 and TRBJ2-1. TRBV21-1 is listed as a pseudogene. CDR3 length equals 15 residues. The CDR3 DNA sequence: TGTGCCAGCAGCAAAAACAGGGACGGACTAAATGAGCAGTTCTTC. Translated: CASSKNRDGLNEQFF.

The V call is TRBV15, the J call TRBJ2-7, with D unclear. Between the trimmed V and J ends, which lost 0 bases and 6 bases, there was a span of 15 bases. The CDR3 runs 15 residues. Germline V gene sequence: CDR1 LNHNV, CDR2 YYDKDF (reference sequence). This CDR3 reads CATSRDVRVTTEQYF. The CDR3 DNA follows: TGTGCCACCAGCAGAGATGTTCGGGTGACCACCGAGCAGTACTTC.

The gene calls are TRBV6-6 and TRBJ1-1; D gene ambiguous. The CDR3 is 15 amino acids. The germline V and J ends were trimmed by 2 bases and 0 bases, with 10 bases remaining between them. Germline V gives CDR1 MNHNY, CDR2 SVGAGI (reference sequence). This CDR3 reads CASSYENSLNTEAFF. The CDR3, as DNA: TGTGCCAGCAGTTACGAGAATTCATTGAACACTGAAGCTTTCTTT.

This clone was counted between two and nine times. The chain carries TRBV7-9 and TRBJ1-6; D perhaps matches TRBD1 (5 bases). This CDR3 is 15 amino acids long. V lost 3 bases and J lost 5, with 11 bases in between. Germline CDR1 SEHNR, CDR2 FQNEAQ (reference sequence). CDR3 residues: CASSFARGDNSPLHF. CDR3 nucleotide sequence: TGTGCCAGCAGCTTTGCACGGGGCGATAATTCACCCCTCCACTTT.

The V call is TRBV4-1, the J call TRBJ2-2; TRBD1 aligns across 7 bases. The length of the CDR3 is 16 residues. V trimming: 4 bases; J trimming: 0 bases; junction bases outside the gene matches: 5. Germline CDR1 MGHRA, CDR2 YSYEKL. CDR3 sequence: CASSRSGTANTGELFF. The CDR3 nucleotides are TGCGCCAGCAGCCGTTCCGGGACAGCGAACACCGGGGAGCTGTTTTTT.

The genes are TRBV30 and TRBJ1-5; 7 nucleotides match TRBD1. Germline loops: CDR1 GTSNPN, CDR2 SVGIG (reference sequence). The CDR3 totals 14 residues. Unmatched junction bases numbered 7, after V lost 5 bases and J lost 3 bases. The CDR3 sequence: CAWGDRADNQPQHF. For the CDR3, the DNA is TGTGCCTGGGGAGACAGGGCAGACAATCAGCCCCAGCATTTT.

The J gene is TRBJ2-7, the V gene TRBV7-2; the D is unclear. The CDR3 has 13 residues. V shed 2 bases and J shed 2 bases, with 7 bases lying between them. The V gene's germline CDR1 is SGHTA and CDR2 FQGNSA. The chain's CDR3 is CASSLRSPYEQYF. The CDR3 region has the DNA TGTGCCAGCAGCTTAAGGTCGCCCTACGAGCAGTACTTC.

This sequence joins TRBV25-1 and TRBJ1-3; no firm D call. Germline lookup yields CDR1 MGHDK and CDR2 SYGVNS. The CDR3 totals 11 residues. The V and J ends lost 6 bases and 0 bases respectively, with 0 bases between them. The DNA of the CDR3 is TGTGCCAGCAGCTCTGGAAACACCATATATTTT. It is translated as CASSSGNTIYF. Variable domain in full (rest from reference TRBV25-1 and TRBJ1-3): EADIYQTPRYLVIGTGKKITLECSQTMGHDKMYWYQQDPGMELHLIHYSYGVNSTEKGDLSSESTVSRIRTEHFPLTLESARPSHTSQYLCASSSGNTIYFGEGSWLTVV.

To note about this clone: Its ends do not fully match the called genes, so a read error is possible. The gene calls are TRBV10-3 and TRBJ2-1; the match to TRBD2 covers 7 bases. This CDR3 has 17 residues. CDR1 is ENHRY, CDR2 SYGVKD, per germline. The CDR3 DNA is TGTGCCAGCAGTTACGGGGCGGGAGCGAGTTATATGAATGAGCAGTTCTTC. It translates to CASSYGAGASYMNEQFF.

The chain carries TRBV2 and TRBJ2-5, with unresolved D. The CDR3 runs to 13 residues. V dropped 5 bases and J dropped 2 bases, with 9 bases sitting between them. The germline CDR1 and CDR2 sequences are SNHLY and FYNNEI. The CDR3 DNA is TGTGCCAGCAGTAAGGGATGGCAAGAGACCCAGTACTTC. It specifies CASSKGWQETQYF.

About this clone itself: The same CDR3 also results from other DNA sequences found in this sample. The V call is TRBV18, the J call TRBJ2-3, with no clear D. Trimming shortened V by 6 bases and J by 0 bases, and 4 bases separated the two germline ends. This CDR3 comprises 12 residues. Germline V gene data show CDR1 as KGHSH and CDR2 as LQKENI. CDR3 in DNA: TGTGCCAGCTCCCCAAGCACAGATACGCAGTATTTT. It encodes CASSPSTDTQYF.